Listed below are T cell receptor beta chains from one sample, sequenced in a study of T cells in localized non-small cell lung cancer. Measured with immunoSEQ multiplex PCR; TCRdb has only the in-frame clones, and not every one. The data hold 20,000 to 25,000 clones, with 89% observed a single time. The source was peripheral blood, collected before any cancer treatment. These receptors were collected from a man between 40 and 69 years old with stage I squamous cell lung carcinoma. The CDR3 runs from the conserved cysteine through the conserved F or W. Each record gives: V gene, clone size, D gene, J gene, CDR3 DNA, CDR3 protein. D genes are given only for firm matches. The size field is filled for only some rows; it gives once, few, many or a size class.

V: TRBV2; size: few; D: .; J: TRBJ1-1; DNA: TGTGCCAGCCTTGTAATGAACACTGAAGCTTTCTTT; CDR3: CASLVMNTEAFF
V: TRBV5-5; size: .; D: .; J: TRBJ1-5; DNA: TGTGCCAGCAGCTTCGACGGGGACAACCAGCCCCAGCATTTT; CDR3: CASSFDGDNQPQHF
V: TRBV15; size: .; D: .; J: TRBJ2-2; DNA: TGTGCCACCAGCAGAGCGGGTTCTCGTGTTCTAGGGGAGCTGTTTTTT; CDR3: CATSRAGSRVLGELFF
V: TRBV4-3; size: .; D: TRBD2; J: TRBJ2-5; DNA: TGCGCCAGCAGCCAAGACCCAGCGGGGGAAGAGACCCAGTACTTC; CDR3: CASSQDPAGEETQYF
V: TRBV15; size: .; D: TRBD2; J: TRBJ2-7; DNA: TGTGCCACCAGCAGGGAAGGACTAGCTACCGGAGTCGAGCAGTACTTC; CDR3: CATSREGLATGVEQYF
V: TRBV14; size: once; D: .; J: TRBJ1-2; DNA: TGTGCCAGCAGCCCCCGAATTGGCGATGGCTACACCTTC; CDR3: CASSPRIGDGYTF
V: TRBV11-2; size: .; D: TRBD2; J: TRBJ2-2; DNA: TGTGCCAGCAGCGTAGTAGCGGGGGGTACCGGGGAGCTGTTTTTT; CDR3: CASSVVAGGTGELFF
V: TRBV15; size: .; D: TRBD1; J: TRBJ2-7; DNA: TGTGCCACCAGCAGGGACAGGGGATACGAGCAGTACTTC; CDR3: CATSRDRGYEQYF
V: TRBV7-2; size: .; D: .; J: TRBJ2-5; DNA: TGTGCCAGCAGCTTAACCGGGGGGCAGGGAGAGACCCAGTACTTC; CDR3: CASSLTGGQGETQYF
V: TRBV5-4; size: .; D: TRBD2; J: TRBJ2-1; DNA: TGTGCCAGCAGCTTGACGGGGGGGCGTGCTGAGCAGTTCTTC; CDR3: CASSLTGGRAEQFF
V: TRBV6-1; size: .; D: .; J: TRBJ2-7; DNA: TGTGCCAGCAACGACGGACAGACCTACGAGCAGTACTTC; CDR3: CASNDGQTYEQYF
V: TRBV7-8; size: .; D: .; J: TRBJ1-5; DNA: TGTGCCAGCAGCTTAGCTCTGGGGTTAGGGGACAATCAGCCCCAGCATTTT; CDR3: CASSLALGLGDNQPQHF
V: TRBV4-3; size: .; D: .; J: TRBJ1-5; DNA: TGCGCCAGCAGCCATTGGGATAGCAATCAGCCCCAGCATTTT; CDR3: CASSHWDSNQPQHF
V: TRBV2; size: few; D: .; J: TRBJ1-2; DNA: TGTGCCAGCAGTGAGTGGGGGATCCTTAACTATGGCTACACCTTC; CDR3: CASSEWGILNYGYTF
V: TRBV7-8; size: .; D: TRBD1; J: TRBJ1-6; DNA: TGTGCCAGCAGCTTAGAGACAGGGGGCCTACCCTATAATTCACCCCTCCACTTT; CDR3: CASSLETGGLPYNSPLHF
V: TRBV27; size: .; D: TRBD1; J: TRBJ2-7; DNA: TGTGCCAGCAGTCCCGGCGGGACAGGGTTGCCCTACGAGCAGTACTTC; CDR3: CASSPGGTGLPYEQYF
V: TRBV7-8; size: once; D: .; J: TRBJ1-2; DNA: TGTGCCAGCAGCTTATACGATAAGACGAGCTATGGCTACACCTTC; CDR3: CASSLYDKTSYGYTF
V: TRBV15; size: .; D: .; J: TRBJ1-2; DNA: TGTGCCACCAGCCCGGCGTTTTTGGGGAGGGACGGCTACACCTTC; CDR3: CATSPAFLGRDGYTF
V: TRBV14; size: .; D: TRBD1; J: TRBJ2-1; DNA: TGTGCCAGCAGCCAAGATTGGGACAGGTTCAATGAGCAGTTCTTC; CDR3: CASSQDWDRFNEQFF
V: TRBV28; size: .; D: .; J: TRBJ1-3; DNA: TGTGCCATCGCCCCGGACTCTCGGGACGCCATATATTTT; CDR3: CAIAPDSRDAIYF
V: TRBV5-1; size: .; D: .; J: TRBJ2-1; DNA: TGCGCCAGCAGCTTGGTGGCGGCCCGCTCGGGGGATGAGCAGTTCTTC; CDR3: CASSLVAARSGDEQFF
V: TRBV2; size: .; D: .; J: TRBJ1-5; DNA: TGTGCCAGCAGAGAGGGGACATCAAGCAATCAGCCCCAGCATTTT; CDR3: CASREGTSSNQPQHF
V: TRBV11-2; size: .; D: .; J: TRBJ2-7; DNA: TGTGCCAGCAGCCCGCGGGACAACGAGCAGTACTTC; CDR3: CASSPRDNEQYF
V: TRBV5-4; size: .; D: .; J: TRBJ1-4; DNA: TGTGCCAGCAGCTCCCGGGAGCCTAATGAAAAACTGTTTTTT; CDR3: CASSSREPNEKLFF
V: TRBV6-1; size: .; D: .; J: TRBJ2-3; DNA: TGTGCCAGCAGTGAATCGGAGGGAGGACCAGATACGCAGTATTTT; CDR3: CASSESEGGPDTQYF
V: TRBV7-6; size: .; D: TRBD2; J: TRBJ2-1; DNA: TGTGCCAGCAGCTCCCTAGCGGGGGGACCCATCAATGAGCAGTTCTTC; CDR3: CASSSLAGGPINEQFF
V: TRBV5-4; size: .; D: .; J: TRBJ2-1; DNA: TGTGCCAGCAGCGGAGCGATAGGGTACCACAATGAGCAGTTCTTC; CDR3: CASSGAIGYHNEQFF
V: TRBV9; size: .; D: TRBD1; J: TRBJ2-7; DNA: TGTGCCAGCAGCGTTGGGACAGGGAGCTCCTACGAGCAGTACTTC; CDR3: CASSVGTGSSYEQYF
V: TRBV5-6; size: .; D: TRBD1; J: TRBJ2-7; DNA: TGTGCCAGCAGCCGGACAGGGGGCGAGCAGTACTTC; CDR3: CASSRTGGEQYF
V: TRBV7-2; size: .; D: .; J: TRBJ1-6; DNA: TGTGCCAGCAGCTTCCCCTATAATTCACCCCTCCACTTT; CDR3: CASSFPYNSPLHF
V: TRBV7-8; size: .; D: .; J: TRBJ2-3; DNA: TGTGCCAGCAGCTTGTCCGCTAGCGGCACAGATACGCAGTATTTT; CDR3: CASSLSASGTDTQYF
V: TRBV9; size: .; D: .; J: TRBJ2-7; DNA: TGTGCCAGCAGCCGGGAATTGCAGGGGTCCTACGAGCAGTACTTC; CDR3: CASSRELQGSYEQYF
V: TRBV18; size: .; D: TRBD1; J: TRBJ1-1; DNA: TGTGCCAGCTCACCATATCGGGATGGGCCCAACAGGGGTGAAGCTTTCTTT; CDR3: CASSPYRDGPNRGEAFF
V: TRBV10-1; size: .; D: .; J: TRBJ2-3; DNA: TGCGCCAGCAGTGAGACCCCTGGCCCCACAGATACGCAGTATTTT; CDR3: CASSETPGPTDTQYF
V: TRBV28; size: few; D: TRBD1; J: TRBJ1-5; DNA: TGTGCCAGCAGCGTAAGACAGGGAAGGCAGCCCCAGCATTTT; CDR3: CASSVRQGRQPQHF
V: TRBV29-1; size: once; D: .; J: TRBJ2-7; DNA: TGCAGCGTTGCCCGCAACTCCTACGAGCAGTACTTC; CDR3: CSVARNSYEQYF
V: TRBV5-1; size: .; D: .; J: TRBJ2-1; DNA: TGCGCCAGCAGCTTGGACAGGGCCGATGAGCAGTTCTTC; CDR3: CASSLDRADEQFF